The 5 T cell receptor beta chains in this list originate from one sample, sequenced in a study of cytomegalovirus exposure and HLA in healthy donors. The PCR made use of 60 Vbeta and 13 Jbeta primers. Produced via immunoSEQ multiplex PCR; TCRdb's table is partial and in-frame only. The sample has about 180,000 clones, over 75% seen once. The sample was PBMCs. All receptors come from a woman in her forties or fifties in good health and CMV-seronegative.

The genes are TRBV27 and TRBJ2-5, with 7 bases matching TRBD1. CDR3 size: 16 residues. Losses at the gene ends were 6 bases for V and 2 bases for J; bases not matched to a gene: 12. Germline CDR1 reads MNHEY; CDR2 reads SMNVEV (reference sequence). CDR3 coding DNA: TGTGCCAGCAGGGCATGGACAGGCGACAAACAAGAGACCCAGTACTTC. It translates to CASRAWTGDKQETQYF.

V usage is TRBV28 and J usage is TRBJ2-7; perhaps TRBD1 as D (5 bases). V was pared by 5 bases and J by 3 bases, with 8 bases between. Looked up from germline, CDR1 is MDHEN and CDR2 is SYDVKM. CDR3 length equals 12 residues. CDR3 sequence: CASSPDSYEQYF. CDR3 nucleotide sequence: TGTGCCAGCAGTCCAGACAGCTACGAGCAGTACTTC.

The J gene is TRBJ2-7, the V gene TRBV9; possibly TRBD1 for D (5 bases). This CDR3 is built from 15 residues. Per germline, CDR1 SGDLS and CDR2 YYNGEE. Trimming left V 0 bases short and J 3 bases short, with 13 bases between. CDR3 loop: CASSVEGDSSYEQYF. The CDR3 DNA reads as TGTGCCAGCAGCGTAGAAGGAGACAGTAGCTACGAGCAGTACTTC.

This clone was counted between two and nine times. The gene calls are TRBV19 and TRBJ1-1; 8 nucleotides match TRBD1. Germline CDR1 LNHDA, CDR2 SQIVND (reference sequence). This CDR3 contains 13 residues. Trimming took 7 bases from V and 1 from J; bases not matched to a gene: 2. The CDR3 loop is CASTGQANTEAFF. CDR3 nucleotides: TGTGCCAGTACGGGACAGGCGAACACTGAAGCTTTCTTT.

V is TRBV30 and J is TRBJ1-1; no definite D call. The V gene lost 0 bases and the J gene lost 11 bases, with 13 bases spanning the gap. Germline V gene lookup returns CDR1 GTSNPN and CDR2 SVGIG (reference sequence). The CDR3 spans 12 residues. CDR3 DNA sequence: TGTGCCTGGAGTGTAACGGGTGTTAGGGCTTTCTTT. Amino acid sequence: CAWSVTGVRAFF.